This TCR beta chain was sequenced for a study of blood T cell repertoires in COVID-19. Study information: COVID-19 samples collected from the United States, Italy and Spain covered acute and convalescent phases. T cells, B-cell-depleted T cells, or PBMCs supplied cDNA or gDNA.

Per the study methods: Using reference gene primer amplification, nucleated cell counts were estimated. TCRdb's copy holds only in-frame clones and misses some; the assay was immunoSEQ multiplex PCR. Clone size and the V and J calls come from that table; the DNA yielded D and trimming. Of fewer than 250,000 clones listed, 88% are singletons. Trimming removed 1 base from V and 4 bases from J, with 7 bases in between. This CDR3 comprises 14 residues. Germline assignment: CDR1 SEHNR and CDR2 FQNEAQ (reference sequence). Specimen: peripheral blood. The genes are TRBV7-9 and TRBJ2-2, with a possible D match to TRBD2 (5 bases). The receptor comes from a man between 65 and 85 years old with acute or convalescent COVID-19. CDR3 nucleotides: TGTGCCAGCAGCTTAGGGGCGGGCACCGGGGAGCTGTTTTTT. This sequence encodes CASSLGAGTGELFF.